Listed below are T cell receptor beta chains from one sample, sequenced in a study of blood T cell repertoires in COVID-19. Produced via immunoSEQ multiplex PCR; TCRdb's table is partial and in-frame only. In the table there are 300,000 or so clones, 70% to 90% of which are singletons. Sample: peripheral blood. These receptors came from a woman in her forties or fifties who had recovered from COVID-19. CDR3s include the opening cysteine and the closing phenylalanine or tryptophan. A D gene is named only where the DNA matches it firmly. Not every row has a clone size; where given, it reads once, few, many or a size class.

j_call,clone_size,v_call,d_call,cdr3_aa,cdr3_nt
TRBJ2-2,.,TRBV2,TRBD2,CASRAGAFGELFF,TGTGCCAGCAGGGCGGGAGCGTTCGGGGAGCTGTTTTTT
TRBJ2-5,once,TRBV6-2/TRBV6-3,.,CASSFGETQYF,TGTGCCAGCAGTTTCGGGGAGACCCAGTACTTC
TRBJ2-5,.,TRBV5-1,TRBD2,CASSLETSVMAQYF,TGCGCCAGCAGCTTGGAAACTAGCGTTATGGCCCAGTACTTC
TRBJ1-1,.,TRBV30,.,CAWSRREEAFF,TGTGCCTGGAGTCGACGGGAGGAAGCTTTCTTT
TRBJ2-7,.,TRBV12-3/TRBV12-4,.,CASLGASYEQYF,TGTGCCAGTCTGGGGGCTTCCTACGAGCAGTACTTC
TRBJ1-4,.,TRBV19,.,CASKEEAANEKLFF,TGTGCCAGTAAGGAGGAGGCGGCTAATGAAAAACTGTTTTTT
TRBJ1-2,.,TRBV5-6,TRBD1,CASSVITGGFGYTF,TGTGCCAGCAGCGTAATAACAGGGGGGTTTGGCTACACCTTC
TRBJ2-3,.,TRBV6-5,TRBD2,CASSYSGSSTDTQYF,TGTGCCAGCAGTTACAGCGGGAGTAGCACAGATACGCAGTATTTT
TRBJ1-1,.,TRBV29-1,.,CSVEGNWRRLAFF,TGCAGCGTTGAAGGGAATTGGAGAAGGTTGGCTTTCTTT
TRBJ1-2,once,TRBV5-5,TRBD1,CASSFGGTGEGYTF,TGTGCCAGCAGCTTCGGGGGGACAGGGGAAGGCTACACCTTC
TRBJ2-5,.,TRBV7-8,TRBD1,CASSLSNRRGLETQYF,TGTGCCAGCAGCCTTTCTAATCGAAGGGGGCTAGAGACCCAGTACTTC
TRBJ1-4,.,TRBV19,.,CASTDRTTNEKLFF,TGTGCCAGTACTGACAGAACAACTAATGAAAAACTGTTTTTT
TRBJ2-7,.,TRBV9,TRBD2,CASSPTSGVWYEQYF,TGTGCCAGCAGCCCGACTAGCGGGGTGTGGTACGAGCAGTACTTC
TRBJ2-1,.,TRBV28,.,CASTSIGGLNEQFF,TGTGCCAGCACTAGTATCGGGGGATTGAATGAGCAGTTCTTC
TRBJ2-5,.,TRBV6-5,.,CASSIRERETQYF,TGTGCCAGCAGTATAAGGGAGCGGGAGACCCAGTACTTC
TRBJ2-7,.,TRBV7-2,.,CASSPDLTGSYEQYF,TGTGCCAGCAGTCCCGATCTTACAGGTAGCTACGAGCAGTACTTC
TRBJ2-5,once,TRBV14,TRBD2,CASSQQTGTSGGAETQYF,TGTGCCAGCAGCCAGCAGACCGGGACTAGCGGGGGGGCAGAGACCCAGTACTTC
TRBJ1-2,few,TRBV9,.,CASSVGDSASFGYTF,TGTGCCAGCAGCGTAGGCGACAGCGCCTCTTTTGGCTACACCTTC
TRBJ2-3,once,TRBV5-1,.,CASSPLRLADTQYF,TGCGCCAGCAGCCCTTTGCGGCTCGCAGATACGCAGTATTTT
TRBJ1-2,.,TRBV15,.,CATSPGLNNYGYTF,TGTGCCACCAGCCCGGGTCTAAACAACTATGGCTACACCTTC
TRBJ2-7,many,TRBV20-1,TRBD2,CSATREGPFF,TGCAGTGCTACCCGGGAGGGTCCGTTCTTC
TRBJ1-2,.,TRBV19,.,CASKRDIGATYGYTF,TGTGCCAGTAAGCGGGATATCGGGGCTACTTATGGCTACACCTTC
TRBJ2-2,.,TRBV3-1/TRBV3-2,TRBD2,CASSPEKGLAGGNTGELFF,TGTGCCAGCAGCCCCGAGAAAGGTTTAGCGGGAGGGAACACCGGGGAGCTGTTTTTT
TRBJ2-1,once,TRBV5-5,.,CASSGQGRAVVEQFF,TGTGCCAGCAGCGGCCAAGGACGAGCGGTGGTTGAGCAGTTCTTC
TRBJ2-7,.,TRBV7-2,.,CASSLPPRVEQYF,TGTGCCAGCAGCTTGCCGCCGCGGGTCGAGCAGTACTTC
TRBJ2-1,.,TRBV6-2/TRBV6-3,TRBD2,CASSGTSGYNEQFF,TGTGCCAGCAGTGGGACTAGCGGTTACAATGAGCAGTTCTTC
TRBJ1-6,.,TRBV10-3,TRBD1,CAISDGTGYSPLHF,TGTGCCATCAGTGATGGGACAGGGTATTCACCCCTCCACTTT
TRBJ1-4,once,TRBV28,.,CASSLGHLEKLFF,TGTGCCAGCAGTTTAGGCCACCTTGAAAAACTGTTTTTT
TRBJ1-5,.,TRBV10-3,.,CAISESTGGGPRHF,TGTGCCATCAGTGAGTCGACTGGTGGGGGCCCTCGGCATTTT
TRBJ2-2,once,TRBV28,.,CASMIPASTGELFF,TGTGCCAGCATGATTCCGGCTAGCACCGGGGAGCTGTTTTTT
TRBJ2-7,.,TRBV27,TRBD1,CASSLLGQGAYEQYF,TGTGCCAGCAGTTTACTGGGACAGGGGGCATACGAGCAGTACTTC
TRBJ1-3,.,TRBV27,.,CASMRSPSGNTIYF,TGTGCCAGCATGCGATCCCCCTCTGGAAACACCATATATTTT
TRBJ1-5,.,TRBV2,.,CASSEDSSFQPQHF,TGTGCCAGCAGTGAGGACAGTTCGTTCCAGCCCCAGCATTTT
TRBJ2-7,.,TRBV28,.,CASRPGYSYEQYF,TGTGCCAGCCGCCCAGGGTATTCCTACGAGCAGTACTTC
TRBJ1-5,few,TRBV6-1,.,CASSETGRQPQHF,TGTGCCAGCAGTGAAACAGGGCGCCAGCCCCAGCATTTT
TRBJ1-2,.,TRBV18,.,CASSRGGSGYGYTF,TGTGCCAGCTCACGCGGGGGCTCCGGCTATGGCTACACCTTC
TRBJ1-5,.,TRBV19,TRBD1,CASSGTGEGQPQHF,TGTGCCAGCTCCGGGACAGGGGAAGGTCAGCCCCAGCATTTT
TRBJ2-1,few,TRBV2,TRBD2,CASTTAGGNEQFF,TGTGCCAGCACTACAGCGGGAGGCAATGAGCAGTTCTTC
TRBJ2-7,.,TRBV3-1/TRBV3-2,.,CASSPPGWPGEQYF,TGTGCCAGCAGCCCCCCGGGGTGGCCAGGCGAGCAGTACTTC
TRBJ2-1,once,TRBV28,TRBD1,CASRVAGTGVSNEQFF,TGTGCCAGCAGAGTCGCCGGGACAGGGGTGAGCAATGAGCAGTTCTTC
TRBJ2-3,.,TRBV19,.,CASCAGHTDTQYF,TGTGCCAGTTGTGCAGGACACACAGATACGCAGTATTTT
TRBJ1-3,.,TRBV5-6,.,CASSLASAGSGNTIYF,TGTGCCAGCAGCTTGGCTTCCGCCGGCTCTGGAAACACCATATATTTT
TRBJ1-1,few,TRBV4-2,.,CASGRNRASNTEAFF,TGTGCCAGCGGCCGTAACAGGGCTTCGAACACTGAAGCTTTCTTT
TRBJ2-3,.,TRBV28,.,CASGSGIGYQYF,TGTGCCAGCGGTTCCGGGATAGGGTATCAGTATTTT
TRBJ1-5,.,TRBV3-1/TRBV3-2,.,CASSQGDGARPQHF,TGTGCCAGCAGCCAAGGTGACGGAGCCCGGCCCCAGCATTTT
TRBJ1-3,.,TRBV6-2/TRBV6-3,.,CASSWQRGNTIYF,TGTGCCAGCAGTTGGCAACGTGGAAACACCATATATTTT
TRBJ2-1,.,TRBV7-2,TRBD2,CASSLASGRAGGNEQFF,TGTGCCAGCAGCTTAGCTAGCGGGAGGGCCGGGGGCAATGAGCAGTTCTTC
TRBJ1-6,.,TRBV10-3,.,CATRALSTPLHF,TGTGCCACGAGGGCCCTCTCGACACCCCTCCACTTT
TRBJ1-6,once,TRBV19,.,CASTQQILNSPLHF,TGTGCCAGTACACAACAGATACTTAATTCACCCCTCCACTTT
TRBJ1-1,.,TRBV10-2,.,CASSESAGATNTEAFF,TGCGCCAGCAGTGAGTCCGCCGGAGCGACGAACACTGAAGCTTTCTTT
TRBJ2-1,.,TRBV5-3,TRBD1,CARSRRTGELNEQFF,TGTGCCAGAAGCCGTAGGACAGGGGAATTAAATGAGCAGTTCTTC
TRBJ2-5,.,TRBV27,.,CASSQLDRSQETQYF,TGTGCCAGCAGTCAATTGGACAGATCCCAAGAGACCCAGTACTTC
TRBJ2-2,.,TRBV2,.,CASSVDRPNTGELFF,TGTGCCAGCAGTGTTGACAGGCCGAACACCGGGGAGCTGTTTTTT
TRBJ2-7,.,TRBV30,.,CAWTPDRYSYEQYF,TGTGCCTGGACCCCTGACAGGTACTCCTACGAGCAGTACTTC
TRBJ1-3,once,TRBV3-1/TRBV3-2,.,CASSQLPGSLSGNTIYF,TGTGCCAGCAGCCAACTTCCAGGCTCCCTCTCTGGAAACACCATATATTTT
TRBJ2-7,.,TRBV28,.,CASSLLQPHEQYF,TGTGCCAGCAGTTTATTACAGCCCCACGAGCAGTACTTC
TRBJ2-2,once,TRBV4-2,TRBD2,CASSKGTSGINTGELFF,TGTGCCAGCAGCAAGGGGACTAGCGGGATAAACACCGGGGAGCTGTTTTTT